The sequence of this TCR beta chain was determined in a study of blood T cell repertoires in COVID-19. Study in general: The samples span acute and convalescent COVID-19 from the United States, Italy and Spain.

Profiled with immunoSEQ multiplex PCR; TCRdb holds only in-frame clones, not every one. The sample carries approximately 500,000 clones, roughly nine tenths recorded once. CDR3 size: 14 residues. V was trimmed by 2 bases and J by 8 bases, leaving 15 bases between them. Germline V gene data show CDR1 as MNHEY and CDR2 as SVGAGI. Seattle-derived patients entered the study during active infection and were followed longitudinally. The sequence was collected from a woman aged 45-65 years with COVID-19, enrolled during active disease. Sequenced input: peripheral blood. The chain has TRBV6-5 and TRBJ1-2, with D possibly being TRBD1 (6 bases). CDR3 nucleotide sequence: TGTGCCAGCAGTTACGGTGGGGGGGGCAAGGGCTACACCTTC. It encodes CASSYGGGGKGYTF.